This T cell receptor (beta chain) is drawn from a study of blood T cell repertoires in COVID-19. Study-wide context: T cells, B-cell-depleted T cells, or PBMCs provided the cDNA or gDNA that served as material.

Germline loops: CDR1 SGHAT, CDR2 FQNNGV. This CDR3 is 12 amino acids long. The V gene lost 3 bases and the J gene lost 8 bases, with 7 bases spanning the gap. The assay was immunoSEQ multiplex PCR, and TCRdb's table has in-frame clones only and misses some. The repertoire holds 300,000 or so clones, just over 90% seen once, with approximately 2% in the top ten. The source material was peripheral blood. The chain employs TRBV11-2 and TRBJ1-4; a weak D match, TRBD1 (6 bases). The sequence was collected from a woman aged 25 to 45 with COVID-19, enrolled during active disease. Here the CDR3 DNA reads TGTGCCAGCAGCTTCAGGGGCGAAAAACTGTTTTTT. Its translation is CASSFRGEKLFF.